Following are 20 T cell receptor beta chains from one sample sequenced in a study of siplizumab effects on memory and regulatory T cells. This table comes from immunoSEQ multiplex PCR, and its TCRdb copy is limited to in-frame clones, with some not included. The sample has more than 85,000 clones, 93% seen once. What was sequenced was CD4+ T cells sorted from blood. All receptors derive from a human donor in good health.

This rearrangement joins TRBV19 to TRBJ1-4; D call uncertain. The CDR3 sequence is 15 residues long. Germline V gene data show CDR1 as LNHDA and CDR2 as SQIVND (reference sequence). V gave up 7 bases and J gave up 7 bases, with 19 bases separating them. Here the CDR3 DNA reads TGTGCCAGTATTCCCGTCCCCGGGTTTGGTGAAAAACTGTTTTTT. Protein sequence: CASIPVPGFGEKLFF.

This chain joins TRBV27 and TRBJ2-3; 11 positions agree with TRBD1. The CDR3 has 18 residues. CDR1 MNHEY and CDR2 SMNVEV come from the germline V gene (reference sequence). Trimming at V came to 7 bases and at J to 6 bases, leaving 18 bases not matched to a gene. Written as DNA, the CDR3 is TGTGCCAGCATCCCCCTGCCCCGGACAGGGGGCTTCACGGATACGCAGTATTTT. This gives the protein CASIPLPRTGGFTDTQYF.

The genes are TRBV6-5 and TRBJ1-1; perhaps TRBD1 as D (5 bases). This CDR3 comprises 13 residues. Germline CDR1 MNHEY, CDR2 SVGAGI. The ends were cut back, 9 bases at V and 6 bases at J, with 17 bases in the middle. CDR3 loop: CASGLGGSPEAFF. CDR3 in DNA: TGTGCCAGTGGGTTGGGGGGGTCCCCTGAAGCTTTCTTT.

This clone was picked up a small number of times. The rearrangement joins TRBV18 to TRBJ1-3; the D gene is possibly TRBD1 (6 bases). The V and J ends lost 6 bases and 1 base respectively, with 22 bases between them. Germline V CDR1 and CDR2: KGHSH, LQKENI. The CDR3 has 18 residues. The CDR3 reads CASSQIPDSSLSGNTIYF. CDR3 bases: TGTGCCAGCTCCCAGATCCCGGACAGCTCTTTATCTGGAAACACCATATATTTT.

J is TRBJ2-1 and V is TRBV5-4; the D is unclear. Deletions cut 0 bases from V and 0 bases from J, with 10 bases between. Germline V gives CDR1 SGHNT, CDR2 YYREEE (reference sequence). This CDR3 contains 16 residues. CDR3 residues: CASSLGGPNSYNEQFF. The DNA for the CDR3 is TGTGCCAGCAGCTTGGGTGGACCAAACTCCTACAATGAGCAGTTCTTC.

The chain employs TRBV2 and TRBJ1-5; D is unclear. V lost 6 bases and J 4 bases, leaving 4 bases between the germline ends. The CDR3 loop spans 11 amino acids. In germline, CDR1 is SNHLY, CDR2 FYNNEI. The CDR3 here is CASSLNQPQHF. The CDR3 nucleotides are TGTGCCAGCAGCCTAAATCAGCCCCAGCATTTT. The full variable domain, completed using reference TRBV2 and TRBJ1-5, is EPEVTQTPSHQVTQMGQEVILRCVPISNHLYFYWYRQILGQKVEFLVSFYNNEISEKSEIFDDQFSVERPDGSNFTLKIRSTKLEDSAMYFCASSLNQPQHFGDGTRLSIL.

The V and J genes are TRBV11-2 and TRBJ1-2, with 8 bases aligning to TRBD1. Germline CDR1 is SGHAT and CDR2 is FQNNGV. The CDR3 covers 14 residues. V trimming: 2 bases; J trimming: 2 bases; junction bases outside the gene matches: 1. The CDR3, as DNA: TGTGCCAGCAGCTTACCAGGGGGCAACTATGGCTACACCTTC. Its translation is CASSLPGGNYGYTF. The full variable domain, completed using reference TRBV11-2 and TRBJ1-2, is EAGVAQSPRYKIIEKRQSVAFWCNPISGHATLYWYQQILGQGPKLLIQFQNNGVVDDSQLPKDRFSAERLKGVDSTLKIQPAKLEDSAVYLCASSLPGGNYGYTFGSGTRLTVV.

This clone was seen a few times. The chain combines TRBV15 with TRBJ2-3; 8 bases are shared with TRBD2. There are 15 residues in the CDR3. V shed 5 bases and J 1 base; nucleotides not matched to a gene: 5. Germline V gene lookup returns CDR1 LNHNV and CDR2 YYDKDF (reference sequence). In DNA, the CDR3 is TGTGCCACCAGCGAGGGCGGGGGGCGCACAGATACGCAGTATTTT. Amino acid sequence: CATSEGGGRTDTQYF.

J is TRBJ1-2 and V is TRBV4-1, with D maybe TRBD1 (6 bases). This CDR3 has 15 residues. Germline V gives CDR1 MGHRA, CDR2 YSYEKL. V lost 4 bases, J lost 4 bases, and 16 bases lay in between. In DNA, the CDR3 is TGCGCCAGCAGCCTACAGGCCGGGGGGCCCTATGGCTACACCTTC. It yields the protein CASSLQAGGPYGYTF.

This chain connects TRBV7-6 to TRBJ1-1, with D unresolved. The germline V gene encodes CDR1 SGHVS and CDR2 FNYEAQ. The V gene lost 2 bases and the J gene lost 0 bases, with 10 bases spanning the gap. The CDR3 covers 15 residues. The CDR3 DNA reads as TGTGCCAGCAGCTTATCCCCCAGTATGAACACTGAAGCTTTCTTT. This codes for CASSLSPSMNTEAFF.

The V and J genes are TRBV2 and TRBJ2-7; D ambiguous. The CDR3 sequence is 12 residues long. V was pared by 4 bases and J by 3 bases, with 7 bases between. Germline CDR1 is SNHLY and CDR2 is FYNNEI. CDR3 DNA: TGTGCCAGCAGTGCGTCAGACTACGAGCAGTACTTC. Translation gives CASSASDYEQYF.

The chain uses TRBV7-3 and TRBJ1-1; weak D call: TRBD1 (5 bases). The V gene lost 5 bases and the J gene lost 3 bases, with 19 bases spanning the gap. The CDR3 totals 16 residues. Germline V lookup: CDR1 SGHTA, CDR2 FQGTGA. As DNA, the CDR3 is TGTGCCAGCAGCCCGATAGGGGCGCGACGGGACACTGAAGCTTTCTTT. Its translation is CASSPIGARRDTEAFF.

V gene TRBV6-1 combines with J gene TRBJ1-2, with a tentative D call TRBD1 (6 bases). The CDR3 runs to 14 residues. Trimming removed 3 bases at V and 4 bases at J, with 12 bases between. Germline V gene data show CDR1 as MNHNS and CDR2 as SASEGT. This chain's CDR3 is CASSEGGSAYGYTF. As DNA, the CDR3 is TGTGCCAGCAGTGAGGGGGGCAGCGCCTATGGCTACACCTTC.

The chain couples TRBV30 to TRBJ1-2, with D uncertain. This CDR3 is built from 13 residues. V lost 5 bases to trimming and J lost 7 bases, with 17 bases between them. CDR1 and CDR2 (germline): GTSNPN, SVGIG (reference sequence). In nucleotides, the CDR3 is TGTGCCTGGGAGCCGGGAACCCGGGGTGGCTACACCTTC. It codes for CAWEPGTRGGYTF. Full variable domain (missing parts from reference TRBV30 and TRBJ1-2): SQTIHQWPATLVQPVGSPLSLECTVEGTSNPNLYWYRQAAGRGLQLLFYSVGIGQISSEVPQNLSASRPQDRQFILSSKKLLLSDSGFYLCAWEPGTRGGYTFGSGTRLTVV.

The chain carries TRBV9 and TRBJ2-1, with D maybe TRBD2 (6 bases). V was pared by 0 bases and J by 7 bases, with 14 bases between. This CDR3 has 15 amino acids. In germline, CDR1 is SGDLS, CDR2 YYNGEE. The CDR3 region is CASSVGWRGGNEQFF. The CDR3 DNA reads as TGTGCCAGCAGCGTAGGATGGCGGGGTGGGAATGAGCAGTTCTTC.

This chain joins TRBV29-1 and TRBJ1-2; maybe TRBD1 (6 bases). Per germline, CDR1 SQVTM and CDR2 ANQGSEA. This CDR3 spans 12 amino acids. V was shortened by 5 bases and J by 4 bases, with 11 bases between the two germline ends. CDR3 residues: CSVPGGLYGYTF. As DNA, the CDR3 is TGCAGCGTTCCGGGGGGGCTCTATGGCTACACCTTC.

The V call is TRBV5-4, the J call TRBJ2-5; D ambiguous. Germline CDR1 is SGHNT and CDR2 is YYREEE (reference sequence). With 4 bases removed from V and 5 bases from J, the gap between germline ends came to 9 bases. CDR3 length: 12 amino acids. The CDR3 here is CASSGTRETQYF. CDR3 in DNA: TGTGCCAGCAGCGGAACCAGGGAGACCCAGTACTTC.

In this sample, this clone turned up a few times. The chain combines TRBV2 with TRBJ2-7, with D hard to call. V shed 4 bases and J shed 1 base, with 8 bases lying between them. The CDR3 runs 13 residues. Per the germline V gene, CDR1 is SNHLY and CDR2 is FYNNEI. The CDR3 region is CASSVALSYEQYF. The CDR3 bases are TGTGCCAGCAGTGTAGCATTATCCTACGAGCAGTACTTC.

This clone has a handful of counts. The V and J genes are TRBV9 and TRBJ1-2, with unresolved D. Germline CDR1 and CDR2: SGDLS and YYNGEE. The CDR3 extends over 13 amino acids. The ends were cut back, 4 bases at V and 8 bases at J, with 15 bases in the middle. The CDR3 here is CASSPMEGGGYTF. The CDR3 DNA follows: TGTGCCAGCAGCCCCATGGAGGGCGGGGGCTACACCTTC.

The chain couples TRBV7-9 to TRBJ1-4; D ambiguous. CDR3 length: 16 amino acids. Germline V gene lookup returns CDR1 SEHNR and CDR2 FQNEAQ (reference sequence). The germline V and J ends were trimmed by 1 base and 2 bases, with 11 bases remaining between them. The CDR3 reads CASSLVAGRTNEKLFF. The CDR3 DNA reads as TGTGCCAGCAGCTTAGTAGCTGGCAGGACTAATGAAAAACTGTTTTTT.